This TCR beta chain originates from a study of blood T cell repertoires in COVID-19. Study-level background: From the United States, Italy and Spain came samples of acute and convalescent COVID-19. The analysed material was cDNA or gDNA that came from T cells, B-cell-depleted T cells, or PBMCs.

Trimming took off 2 bases at V and 5 bases at J, with 10 bases between the two ends. CDR3 size: 14 residues. CDR1 is ENHRY and CDR2 is SYGVKD in the germline V gene. Data came from immunoSEQ multiplex PCR; TCRdb stores just in-frame clones and leaves some out. The data contain around 20,000 clones, over 65% of them singletons. V usage is TRBV10-3 and J usage is TRBJ2-1; tentative D call: TRBD2 (6 bases). The source of this sequence is a human donor in a cohort sampled during active or convalescent COVID-19. Sequencing was performed on peripheral blood. The CDR3 DNA sequence: TGTGCCATCAGTGAGGGACTACGTAACAATGAGCAGTTCTTC. It is translated as CAISEGLRNNEQFF.